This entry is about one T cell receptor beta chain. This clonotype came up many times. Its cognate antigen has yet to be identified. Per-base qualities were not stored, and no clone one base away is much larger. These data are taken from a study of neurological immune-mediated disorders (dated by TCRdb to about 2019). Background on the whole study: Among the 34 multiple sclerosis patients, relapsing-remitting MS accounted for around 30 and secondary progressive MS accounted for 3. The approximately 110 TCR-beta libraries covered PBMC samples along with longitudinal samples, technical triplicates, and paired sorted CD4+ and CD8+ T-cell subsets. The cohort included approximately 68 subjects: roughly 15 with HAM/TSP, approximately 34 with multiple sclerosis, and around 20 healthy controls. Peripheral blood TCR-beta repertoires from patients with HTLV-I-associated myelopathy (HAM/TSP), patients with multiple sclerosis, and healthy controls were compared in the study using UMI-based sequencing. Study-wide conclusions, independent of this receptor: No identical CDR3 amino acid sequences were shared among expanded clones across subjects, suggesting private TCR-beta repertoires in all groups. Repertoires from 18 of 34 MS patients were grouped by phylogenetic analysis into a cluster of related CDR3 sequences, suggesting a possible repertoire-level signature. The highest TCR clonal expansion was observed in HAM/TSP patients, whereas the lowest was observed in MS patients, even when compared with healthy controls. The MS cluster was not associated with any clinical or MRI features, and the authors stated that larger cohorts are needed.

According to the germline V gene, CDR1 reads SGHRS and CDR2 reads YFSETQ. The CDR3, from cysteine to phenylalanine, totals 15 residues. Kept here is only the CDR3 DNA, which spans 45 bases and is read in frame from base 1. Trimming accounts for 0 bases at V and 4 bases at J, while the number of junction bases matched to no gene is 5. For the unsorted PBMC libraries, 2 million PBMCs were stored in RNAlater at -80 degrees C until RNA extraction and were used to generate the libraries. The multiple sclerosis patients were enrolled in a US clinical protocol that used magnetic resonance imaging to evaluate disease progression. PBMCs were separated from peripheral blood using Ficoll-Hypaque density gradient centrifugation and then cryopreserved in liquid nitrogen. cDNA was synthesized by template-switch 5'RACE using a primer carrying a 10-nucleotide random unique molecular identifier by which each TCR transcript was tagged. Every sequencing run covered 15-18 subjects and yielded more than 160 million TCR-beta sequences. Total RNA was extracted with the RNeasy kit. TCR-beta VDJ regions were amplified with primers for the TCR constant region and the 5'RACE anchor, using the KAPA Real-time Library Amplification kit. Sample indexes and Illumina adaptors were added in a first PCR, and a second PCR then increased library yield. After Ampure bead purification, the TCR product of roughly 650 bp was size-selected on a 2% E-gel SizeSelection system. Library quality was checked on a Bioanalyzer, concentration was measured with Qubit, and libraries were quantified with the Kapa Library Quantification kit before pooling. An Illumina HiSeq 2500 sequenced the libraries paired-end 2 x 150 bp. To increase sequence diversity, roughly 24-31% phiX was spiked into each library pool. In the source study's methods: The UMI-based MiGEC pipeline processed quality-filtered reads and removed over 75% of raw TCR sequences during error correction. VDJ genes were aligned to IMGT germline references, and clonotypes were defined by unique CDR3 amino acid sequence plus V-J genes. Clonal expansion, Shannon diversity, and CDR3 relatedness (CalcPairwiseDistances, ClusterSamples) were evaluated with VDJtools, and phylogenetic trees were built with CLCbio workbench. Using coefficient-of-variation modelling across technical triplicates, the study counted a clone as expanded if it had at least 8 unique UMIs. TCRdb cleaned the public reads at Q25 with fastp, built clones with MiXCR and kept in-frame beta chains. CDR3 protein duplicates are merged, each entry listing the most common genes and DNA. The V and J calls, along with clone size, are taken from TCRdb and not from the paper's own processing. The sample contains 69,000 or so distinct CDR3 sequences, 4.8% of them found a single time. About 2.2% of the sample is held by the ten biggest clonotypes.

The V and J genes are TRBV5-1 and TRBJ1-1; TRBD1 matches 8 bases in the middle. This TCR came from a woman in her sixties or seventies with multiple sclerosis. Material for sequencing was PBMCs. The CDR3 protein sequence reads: CASSLVSGGGTEAFF. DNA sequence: TGCGCCAGCAGCTTGGTTTCAGGGGGCGGCACTGAAGCTTTCTTT.